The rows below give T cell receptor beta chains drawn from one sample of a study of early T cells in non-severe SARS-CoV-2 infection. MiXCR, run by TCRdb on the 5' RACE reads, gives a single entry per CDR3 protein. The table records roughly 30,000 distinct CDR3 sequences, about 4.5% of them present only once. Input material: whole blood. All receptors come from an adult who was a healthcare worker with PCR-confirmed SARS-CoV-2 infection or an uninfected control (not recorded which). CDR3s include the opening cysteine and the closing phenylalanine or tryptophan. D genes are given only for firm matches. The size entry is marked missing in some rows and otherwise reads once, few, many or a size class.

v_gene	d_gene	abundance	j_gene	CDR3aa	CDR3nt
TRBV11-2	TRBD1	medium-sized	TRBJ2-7	CASSPRVGQGGVEQYF	TGTGCCAGCAGCCCCCGAGTAGGACAGGGGGGTGTCGAGCAGTACTTC
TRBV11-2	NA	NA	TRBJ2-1	CASSPSALRWVYEQFF	TGTGCCAGCAGCCCTAGTGCACTTAGGTGGGTGTATGAGCAGTTCTTC
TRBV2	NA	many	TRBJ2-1	CASRTINEQFF	TGTGCCTCCCGGACTATCAATGAGCAGTTCTTC
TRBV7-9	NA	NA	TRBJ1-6	CASSLVGSPLHF	TGTGCCAGCAGCTTAGTCGGTTCACCCCTCCACTTT
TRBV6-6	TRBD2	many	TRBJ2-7	CASSTGGLAQVPYF	TGTGCCAGCAGTACGGGGGGACTAGCGCAGGTACCGTACTTC
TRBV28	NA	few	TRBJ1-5	CASSIRGRGNQPQHF	TGTGCCAGCAGCATCAGAGGGCGCGGCAATCAGCCCCAGCATTTT
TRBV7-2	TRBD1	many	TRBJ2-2	CASSAGQGTGELFF	TGTGCCAGCAGCGCTGGACAGGGAACCGGGGAGCTGTTTTTT
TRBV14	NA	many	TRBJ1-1	CASSRQRSTEAFF	TGTGCCAGCAGCCGCCAAAGGTCGACTGAAGCTTTCTTT
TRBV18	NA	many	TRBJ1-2	CASSPLEQDYGYTF	TGTGCCAGCTCACCACTCGAGCAGGACTATGGCTACACCTTC
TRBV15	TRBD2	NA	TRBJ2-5	CATSRAGTSVQETQYF	TGTGCCACCAGCAGAGCCGGGACTAGCGTTCAAGAGACCCAGTACTTC
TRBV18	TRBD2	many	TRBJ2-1	CASSPGTSGYNEQFF	TGTGCCAGCTCACCCGGGACTAGCGGATACAATGAGCAGTTCTTC
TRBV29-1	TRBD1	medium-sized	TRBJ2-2	CSVHLGQGTGGGELFF	TGCAGCGTTCACCTGGGACAGGGGACCGGGGGCGGGGAGCTGTTTTTT
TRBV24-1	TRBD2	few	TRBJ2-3	CATSVLGLAGGDTQYF	TGTGCCACCAGTGTTTTAGGACTAGCGGGAGGAGATACGCAGTATTTT
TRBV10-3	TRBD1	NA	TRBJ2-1	CAISGTGDEQFF	TGTGCCATCAGCGGGACAGGGGATGAGCAGTTCTTC
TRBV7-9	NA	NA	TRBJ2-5	CASSLEGRGETQYF	TGTGCCAGCAGCTTGGAGGGGAGAGGAGAGACCCAGTACTTC
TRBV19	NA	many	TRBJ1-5	CASSISEYSNQPQHF	TGTGCCAGTAGTATTTCCGAATATAGCAATCAGCCCCAGCATTTT
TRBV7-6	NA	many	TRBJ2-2	CASSTGLNTGELFF	TGTGCCAGCAGCACGGGACTTAACACCGGGGAGCTGTTTTTT
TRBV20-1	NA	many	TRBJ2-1	CSQADPGNEQFF	TGCAGCCAAGCGGATCCTGGGAATGAGCAGTTCTTC
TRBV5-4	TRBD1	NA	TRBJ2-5	CASSWDREETQYF	TGTGCCAGCAGCTGGGACAGGGAAGAGACCCAGTACTTC
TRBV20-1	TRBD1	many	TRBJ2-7	CSARVSGTATYEQYF	TGCAGTGCTAGAGTGTCGGGGACAGCGACCTACGAGCAGTACTTC
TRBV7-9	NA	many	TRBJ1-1	CASSWWRMNTEAFF	TGTGCCAGCAGCTGGTGGCGAATGAACACTGAAGCTTTCTTT
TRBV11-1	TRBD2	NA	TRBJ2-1	CASSKSGSGGNEQFF	TGTGCCAGCAGCAAAAGCGGGAGTGGTGGGAATGAGCAGTTCTTC
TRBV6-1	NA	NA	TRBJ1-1	CASSDYLTVQNTEAFF	TGTGCCAGCAGTGATTATCTCACAGTACAGAACACTGAAGCTTTCTTT
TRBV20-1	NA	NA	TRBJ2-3	CSSLRTSTDTQYF	TGCAGTTCCCTCAGAACTAGCACAGATACGCAGTATTTT
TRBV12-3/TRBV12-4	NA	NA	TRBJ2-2	CASRRGPTGELFF	TGTGCCAGCAGACGGGGCCCCACCGGGGAGCTGTTTTTT
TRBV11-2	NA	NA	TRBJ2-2	CASSTTRGSSANTGELFF	TGTGCCAGCAGCACAACCCGGGGCAGCTCAGCGAACACCGGGGAGCTGTTTTTT
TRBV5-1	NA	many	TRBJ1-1	CASSDSLMNTEAFF	TGCGCCAGCAGCGACAGCCTCATGAACACTGAAGCTTTCTTT
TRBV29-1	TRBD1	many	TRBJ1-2	CSVRGGQGSNYGYTF	TGCAGCGTTCGGGGCGGACAGGGATCTAACTATGGCTACACCTTC
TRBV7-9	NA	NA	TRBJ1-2	CASSPGSNYGYTF	TGTGCCAGCAGCCCCGGGTCTAACTATGGCTACACCTTC
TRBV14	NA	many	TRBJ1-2	CASRATGSTVYGYTF	TGTGCCAGCAGAGCTACTGGGTCGACAGTATATGGCTACACCTTC
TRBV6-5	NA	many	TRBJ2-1	CASRHYRARGNNEQFF	TGTGCCAGCAGACATTACAGGGCCAGGGGAAACAATGAGCAGTTCTTC
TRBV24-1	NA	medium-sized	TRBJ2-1	CATSDRTVTMGDEQFF	TGTGCCACCAGTGATCGTACGGTCACAATGGGAGATGAGCAGTTCTTC
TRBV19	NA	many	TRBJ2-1	CASSSLDKYNEQFF	TGTGCCAGTAGTTCCCTGGACAAGTACAATGAGCAGTTCTTC
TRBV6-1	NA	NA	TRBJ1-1	CASSAASLNTEAFF	TGTGCCAGCAGTGCGGCCAGCTTGAACACTGAAGCTTTCTTT
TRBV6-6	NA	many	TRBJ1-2	CASSYSQSNYGYTF	TGTGCCAGCAGTTACTCCCAATCGAACTATGGCTACACCTTC